Below are 23 T cell receptor beta chains sequenced from a single sample in a study of CD8 T cells in Susac syndrome. The authors reverse transcribed roughly 0.5 to 1 ug RNA with random hexamers. Via MiXCR, TCRdb re-called the immunoSEQ multiplex PCR reads, giving one row per CDR3 protein. Seen here are approximately 94,000 distinct CDR3 sequences, around 96% observed once, and the top ten hold more than 0.3%. Sequencing used CD8+ T cells from PBMCs. Receptors were obtained from a human donor with Susac syndrome.

The chain employs TRBV29-1 and TRBJ1-1; 10 nucleotides match TRBD1. With 4 bases clipped from V and 4 bases from J, the junction kept 3 bases outside the gene matches. CDR1 is SQVTM, CDR2 ANQGSEA, per germline. The length of the CDR3 is 13 residues. CDR3 loop: CSVAWDRGTEAFF. In DNA form, the CDR3 reads TGCAGCGTTGCGTGGGACAGGGGCACTGAAGCTTTCTTT.

The sample holds a few counts of this clonotype. The chain couples TRBV29-1 to TRBJ2-4; weak D call: TRBD2 (6 bases). The CDR3 extends over 13 amino acids. With 1 base removed from V and 9 bases from J, the gap between germline ends came to 13 bases. CDR1 and CDR2 from the germline V gene are SQVTM and ANQGSEA. This chain's CDR3 is CSVEGQLGGIQYF. The CDR3 nucleotides read TGCAGCGTTGAAGGGCAGCTGGGGGGCATTCAGTACTTC.

The V call is TRBV4-1, the J call TRBJ2-3; 7 bases match TRBD1. Germline trimming cut 1 base from V and 5 bases from J; bases unmatched to any gene: 12. The length of the CDR3 is 17 residues. The germline CDR1 and CDR2 sequences are MGHRA and YSYEKL. CDR3 residues: CASSQGGTGTVGDTQYF. CDR3 coding DNA: TGCGCCAGCAGCCAAGGGGGGACCGGGACAGTTGGAGATACGCAGTATTTT.

The chain joins TRBV6-2 or TRBV6-3 to TRBJ1-5; D gene uncertain. CDR1 and CDR2 from the germline V gene are MNHEY and SVGEGT. The V end was cut by 6 bases, the J end by 0 bases, with 12 bases between. This CDR3 has 15 residues. DNA for the CDR3: TGTGCCAGCAGCAACCCGGCCGGTAGCAATCAGCCCCAGCATTTT. Translated: CASSNPAGSNQPQHF.

The gene calls are TRBV7-2 and TRBJ2-5, with D hard to call. Trimming left V 1 base short and J 7 bases short, with 10 bases between. The CDR3 sequence is 13 residues long. The germline V gene encodes CDR1 SGHTA and CDR2 FQGNSA. CDR3 sequence reads: CASSLGSLGTQYF. The DNA of the CDR3 is TGTGCCAGCAGCTTAGGCTCGTTGGGGACCCAGTACTTC.

The chain is built from TRBV11-1 and TRBJ2-5; possible D gene TRBD2, 5 bases. This CDR3 is built from 13 residues. Germline values: CDR1 SGHAT, CDR2 FQDESV (reference sequence). Trimming shortened V by 2 bases and J by 5 bases, and 9 bases separated the two germline ends. The DNA for the CDR3 is TGTGCCAGCAGCTTAACCGGGGTGGAGACCCAGTACTTC. Its protein product is CASSLTGVETQYF.

The V gene is TRBV11-1, the J gene TRBJ1-1; 8 bases line up with TRBD1. This CDR3 contains 16 residues. Germline lookup yields CDR1 SGHAT and CDR2 FQDESV (reference sequence). The trim removed 6 bases at V and 5 bases at J, leaving 14 bases unmatched. CDR3: CASSSDPRGRGTEAFF. Written as DNA, the CDR3 is TGTGCCAGCAGTTCCGACCCCAGGGGGCGTGGGACTGAAGCTTTCTTT.

CDR3 sequence: CATSRGANTGELFF. As DNA, the CDR3 is TGTGCCACCAGCAGAGGCGCGAACACCGGGGAGCTGTTTTTT. The V and J genes are TRBV15 and TRBJ2-2; D is unclear. Germline V gene sequence: CDR1 LNHNV, CDR2 YYDKDF (reference sequence). This CDR3 has 14 residues. Trimming took 1 base from V and 0 from J, leaving 3 bases between them. Full variable domain (missing parts from reference TRBV15 and TRBJ2-2): DAMVIQNPRYQVTQFGKPVTLSCSQTLNHNVMYWYQQKSSQAPKLLFHYYDKDFNNEADTPDNFQSRRPNTSFCFLDIRSPGLGDTAMYLCATSRGANTGELFFGEGSRLTVL.

CDR3 nucleotides: TGCAGTGCTAGGAGCGGGGGGGAGGGCGAGCAGTACTTC. This codes for CSARSGGEGEQYF. The chain combines TRBV20-1 with TRBJ2-7, with 10 bases that match TRBD2. CDR3 length: 13 residues. The trim removed 3 bases at V and 6 bases at J, leaving 5 bases unmatched. The germline V gene has CDR1 DFQATT and CDR2 SNEGSKA (reference sequence).

The rearrangement links TRBV20-1 to TRBJ2-7, with TRBD2 matching 12 bases. The V gene's germline CDR1 is DFQATT and CDR2 SNEGSKA (reference sequence). The CDR3 extends over 16 amino acids. V lost 3 bases, J lost 1 base, and 7 bases stayed unmatched. CDR3 loop: CSASDGTSGYSYEQYF. The CDR3 DNA sequence: TGCAGTGCTAGTGACGGGACTAGCGGGTATTCCTACGAGCAGTACTTC.

This rearrangement joins TRBV6-5 to TRBJ1-5, with a weak D call TRBD1 (5 bases). CDR1 MNHEY and CDR2 SVGAGI come from the germline V gene. The CDR3 contains 11 residues. Deletions cut 2 bases from V and 13 bases from J, with 9 bases between. The CDR3 sequence is CASSYGGKQHF. CDR3 sequence (DNA): TGTGCCAGCAGTTACGGGGGGAAACAGCATTTT.

The CDR3, as DNA: TGTGCCAGCAGTTTAAGACAGGGTGTAAATTCACCCCTCCACTTT. The encoded protein is CASSLRQGVNSPLHF. The chain carries TRBV12-3 or TRBV12-4 and TRBJ1-6; 7 nucleotides align to TRBD1. The CDR3 contains 15 residues. The trim removed 2 bases at V and 7 bases at J, leaving 5 bases unmatched.

The rearrangement uses TRBV14 and TRBJ2-7, with D maybe TRBD1 (6 bases). The CDR3 is 13 residues long. Germline values: CDR1 SGHDN, CDR2 FVKESK. V was pared by 4 bases and J by 2 bases, with 9 bases between. The CDR3 region has the DNA TGTGCCAGCAGCCCCTGGGACACCTACGAGCAGTACTTC. Its translation: CASSPWDTYEQYF.

V usage is TRBV2 and J usage is TRBJ1-1; D is uncertain. In germline, CDR1 is SNHLY, CDR2 FYNNEI. Trimming removed 5 bases from V and 5 bases from J, with 9 bases in between. This CDR3 contains 12 residues. The CDR3 loop is CASSSPGTEAFF. CDR3 coding DNA: TGTGCCAGCAGTTCGCCGGGGACTGAAGCTTTCTTT.

CDR3 residues: CASSQRDGSYEQYF. In nucleotides, the CDR3 is TGTGCCAGCAGCCAACGGGACGGATCCTACGAGCAGTACTTC. This rearrangement joins TRBV14 to TRBJ2-7, with D tentatively TRBD1 or TRBD2 (5 bases each). The CDR3 contains 14 residues. Looked up from germline, CDR1 is SGHDN and CDR2 is FVKESK. V was shortened by 2 bases and J by 1 base, with 9 bases between the two germline ends.

The gene calls are TRBV20-1 and TRBJ2-5, with D unresolved. The V and J ends lost 0 bases and 2 bases respectively, with 19 bases between them. The germline V gene has CDR1 DFQATT and CDR2 SNEGSKA (reference sequence). This CDR3 spans 17 amino acids. CDR3 bases: TGCAGTGCTAGAGATCCCGCCGGAGACCCCACGCAAGAGACCCAGTACTTC. Translated, it gives CSARDPAGDPTQETQYF.

The gene calls are TRBV5-1 and TRBJ2-3; D not certain. The germline V and J ends were trimmed by 4 bases and 2 bases, with 14 bases remaining between them. The length of the CDR3 is 15 residues. Germline V gives CDR1 SGHRS, CDR2 YFSETQ. The CDR3 reads CASSQLPVFTDTQYF. The CDR3 DNA is TGCGCCAGCAGCCAACTCCCAGTTTTCACAGATACGCAGTATTTT.

V gene TRBV5-1 combines with J gene TRBJ2-1; D call uncertain. This CDR3 spans 15 amino acids. The germline V and J ends were trimmed by 4 bases and 9 bases, with 20 bases remaining between them. In germline, CDR1 is SGHRS, CDR2 YFSETQ. CDR3 sequence: CASSVPPTSEGEQFF. CDR3 nucleotides: TGCGCCAGCAGCGTCCCACCCACAAGTGAAGGTGAGCAGTTCTTC.

The chain uses TRBV20-1 and TRBJ2-1, with D perhaps TRBD2 (6 bases). V lost 4 bases to trimming and J lost 5 bases, with 9 bases between them. Germline loops: CDR1 DFQATT, CDR2 SNEGSKA (reference sequence). The CDR3 covers 12 residues. Here the CDR3 reads CSATWRDNEQFF. CDR3 sequence (DNA): TGCAGTGCTACTTGGAGGGACAATGAGCAGTTCTTC.

The J gene is TRBJ2-7, the V gene TRBV28; D call uncertain. The CDR3 loop spans 15 amino acids. Per germline, CDR1 MDHEN and CDR2 SYDVKM. The V and J ends lost 1 base and 3 bases respectively, with 13 bases between them. CDR3 region: CASSLFSRHLYEQYF. The CDR3 DNA follows: TGTGCCAGCAGTTTATTTTCAAGACACCTCTACGAGCAGTACTTC. The entire variable domain, with the rest obtained from reference TRBV28 and TRBJ2-7, is as follows: DVKVTQSSRYLVKRTGEKVFLECVQDMDHENMFWYRQDPGLGLRLIYFSYDVKMKEKGDIPEGYSVSREKKERFSLILESASTNQTSMYLCASSLFSRHLYEQYFGPGTRLTVT.

The chain joins TRBV20-1 to TRBJ2-1; perhaps TRBD2 as D (6 bases). This CDR3 comprises 10 residues. Per the germline V gene, CDR1 is DFQATT and CDR2 is SNEGSKA (reference sequence). V gave up 6 bases and J gave up 8 bases, with 8 bases separating them. The CDR3 loop is CSARRDEQFF. As DNA, the CDR3 is TGCAGTGCCCGGAGGGATGAGCAGTTCTTC.

The CDR3 reads CSVFAAGSSYNEQFF. The CDR3 bases are TGCAGCGTTTTCGCGGCGGGTAGCTCCTACAATGAGCAGTTCTTC. The chain uses TRBV29-1 and TRBJ2-1; perhaps TRBD2 as D (5 bases). Deletions cut 5 bases from V and 0 bases from J, with 14 bases between. In germline, CDR1 is SQVTM, CDR2 ANQGSEA. This CDR3 contains 15 residues.

V gene TRBV4-1 combines with J gene TRBJ1-2; perhaps TRBD1 as D (6 bases). Trimming cost V 4 bases and J 8 bases, with 20 bases left between them. Germline V CDR1 and CDR2: MGHRA, YSYEKL. This CDR3 region has 15 residues. CDR3 sequence: CASSPPDGQLLGYTF. Here the CDR3 DNA reads TGCGCCAGCAGCCCCCCCGACGGACAGCTCTTAGGCTACACCTTC.